This T cell receptor (beta chain) was sequenced during a study of blood T cells in healthy people across ages. Study outcomes and limitations: Naive CD4+ cells and diversity were both higher in long-lived donors than in aged donors.

Then a second PCR, running about 6 to 12 cycles, was carried out with a sample-barcoded 5' primer and a J-beta primer mix. Researchers report that a template-switch adaptor with 12 random nucleotides tagged each cDNA molecule. TCRdb redid the calling of the 5' RACE reads with MiXCR, one entry per CDR3 protein. The table has approximately 1,700,000 distinct CDR3 sequences, more than 35% seen once. In its sample, this clonotype was seen a few times. The antigen is not known. This CDR3 is built from 16 residues. Looked up from germline, CDR1 is MNHEY and CDR2 is SVGAGI. Deletions cut 5 bases from V and 3 bases from J, with 17 bases between. Roughly 10 milliliters of peripheral blood were drawn from each donor.

Sample: blood. This clonotype was obtained from a human donor in good health. The J gene is TRBJ2-1, the V gene TRBV6-5, with D tentatively TRBD2 (5 bases). As DNA, the CDR3 is TGTGCCAGCAGTCCCTCGCCCGGGGATCTCTACAATGAGCAGTTCTTC. Its protein is CASSPSPGDLYNEQFF.